These 22 T cell receptor beta chains were all obtained from the same sample, sequenced in a study of read filtering for tumor transcriptome and immune sequencing. The library was built from roughly 400 ng RNA with molecular barcoded adaptors for alpha/delta and beta/gamma chains. A single record per CDR3 protein comes from TCRdb applying MiXCR to the reads. The top ten clones hold under 40% of a sample with 35,000 to 50,000 distinct CDR3 sequences, 15% to 20% of them seen once. The sequenced sample was a population of CD138-negative cells sorted from bone marrow. Receptors originate from a donor aged 40 or over with multiple myeloma.

This clonotype was counted many times. Germline and junction disagree at one end, which may indicate a read error. The genes are TRBV29-1 and TRBJ1-1; 7 nucleotides align to TRBD1. The CDR3 contains 13 residues. The germline V gene encodes CDR1 SQVTM and CDR2 ANQGSEA. CDR3 in amino acids: CSVSGQWNPEAFF. In DNA form, the CDR3 reads TGCAGCGTGTCGGGACAGTGGAACCCTGAAGCTTTCTTT.

As to this clonotype: A far larger clone is just one base off, so this is likely a read error. The chain joins TRBV2 to TRBJ1-4; TRBD2 is a possible D gene (6 bases). The better agreement between TRBJ2-3 and the DNA end casts doubt on the J call. Per the germline V gene, CDR1 is SNHLY and CDR2 is FYNNEI. The length of the CDR3 is 15 residues. CDR3 DNA: TGTGCCAGCAGTGTCAGCGGGTCCGGGTCGGATACGCAGTATTTT. Translated, it gives CASSVSGSGSDTQYF.

As for this clonotype: This sequence may be a read error, since a much larger clone differs from it by one base. This chain uses TRBV12-3 or TRBV12-4 with TRBJ1-2; TRBD1 aligns across 9 bases. After removal of 5 bases from V and 3 bases from J, the junction contained 7 bases not matched to a gene. This CDR3 spans 15 amino acids. The CDR3 is CASSPNRGRDYGYTF. CDR3 in DNA: TGTGCCAGCAGTCCCAACAGGGGGCGCGACTATGGCTACACCTTC.

This clonotype was found a few times. The chain is built from TRBV20-1 and TRBJ2-7; D not resolved. The CDR3 extends over 11 amino acids. CDR1 is DFQATT, CDR2 SNEGSKA, per germline (reference sequence). Trimming removed 3 bases at V and 7 bases at J, with 10 bases between. The chain's CDR3 is CSARHGREQYF. CDR3 DNA: TGCAGTGCTAGGCATGGGCGGGAGCAGTACTTC.

In its sample, this clonotype was seen once. It differs at one base from a far larger clone, so likely a read error. This chain connects TRBV28 to TRBJ1-1, with D perhaps matching TRBD1 (5 bases). Near its end, the DNA agrees better with TRBJ1-6, so the J call may be wrong. This CDR3 region has 17 residues. Germline values: CDR1 MDHEN, CDR2 SYDVKM. CDR3 sequence (DNA): TGTGCCAACAGTTTTAAAAGGGGCCCTTTGAATAATTCACCCCTCCACTTT. Its protein is CANSFKRGPLNNSPLHF.

This clonotype was recorded many times. The J gene is TRBJ2-1, the V gene TRBV5-1, with a possible D match to TRBD2 (6 bases). The CDR3 runs 13 residues. The V gene lost 4 bases and the J gene lost 6 bases, with 11 bases spanning the gap. The germline V gene has CDR1 SGHRS and CDR2 YFSETQ. The chain's CDR3 is CASSGGTGNEQFF. The CDR3 DNA follows: TGCGCCAGCAGCGGGGGGACTGGCAATGAGCAGTTCTTC.

The chain recombines TRBV20-1 with TRBJ2-5; 8 bases map to TRBD2. After removal of 3 bases from V and 5 bases from J, the junction contained 8 bases not matched to a gene. This CDR3 comprises 14 residues. Germline V gene lookup returns CDR1 DFQATT and CDR2 SNEGSKA (reference sequence). CDR3 coding DNA: TGCAGTGCTAGGTTGGGGACTAGGTCGGAGACCCAGTACTTC. This codes for CSARLGTRSETQYF.

Many counts were recorded for this clonotype. The CDR3 sequence is CSAALSGTTSYTDTQYF. The CDR3 DNA reads as TGCAGTGCCGCCCTCTCCGGGACTACCTCCTACACAGATACGCAGTATTTT. This chain connects TRBV20-1 to TRBJ2-3, with 7 bases identical to TRBD2. The CDR3 loop spans 17 amino acids. Germline CDR1 reads DFQATT; CDR2 reads SNEGSKA (reference sequence). The trim removed 6 bases at V and 2 bases at J, leaving 17 bases unmatched.

This clonotype has at least ten counts. The rearrangement uses TRBV7-2 and TRBJ2-7; 7 bases are shared with TRBD2. Germline CDR1 SGHTA, CDR2 FQGNSA. The trim removed 1 base at V and 3 bases at J, leaving 9 bases unmatched. The CDR3 runs to 16 residues. The CDR3 bases are TGTGCCAGCAGCTTAGTTGGGGGAGGGCGGGGCTACGAGCAGTACTTC. Encoded protein: CASSLVGGGRGYEQYF.

This clonotype has at least ten counts. The V call is TRBV7-9, the J call TRBJ2-1; 9 bases line up with TRBD2. Germline CDR1 and CDR2: SEHNR and FQNEAQ (reference sequence). The length of the CDR3 is 15 residues. V shed 1 base and J 9 bases; nucleotides not matched to a gene: 7. CDR3 in amino acids: CASSLVGSGSIEQFF. DNA for the CDR3: TGTGCCAGCAGCTTAGTCGGTAGCGGGAGTATTGAGCAGTTCTTC.

This clonotype was seen ten or more times. The chain employs TRBV28 and TRBJ2-7; 10 nucleotides align to TRBD2. The CDR3 has 13 residues. The J segment lost 4 bases and the V segment lost 7 bases, leaving 4 bases of the junction unmatched. The germline gives CDR1 MDHEN, CDR2 SYDVKM. CDR3 sequence: CASIRTSGYEQYF. CDR3 nucleotides: TGTGCCAGCATAAGGACTAGCGGATACGAGCAGTACTTC.

This clonotype was recorded many times. The genes are TRBV29-1 and TRBJ2-2; 9 bases match TRBD1. Trimming at V came to 7 bases and at J to 4 bases, leaving 7 bases not matched to a gene. Germline lookup yields CDR1 SQVTM and CDR2 ANQGSEA. CDR3 length: 14 residues. Here the CDR3 DNA reads TGCAGCGCCCCGGGACAGGGCCGCACCGGGGAGCTGTTTTTT. Translating gives CSAPGQGRTGELFF.

This clonotype was detected many times. This chain connects TRBV5-1 to TRBJ2-1, with 9 positions matching TRBD1. J gave up 6 bases and V 3 bases, and 10 bases lay outside the gene matches. This CDR3 has 16 amino acids. Germline CDR1 reads SGHRS; CDR2 reads YFSETQ. The CDR3 bases are TGCGCCAGCAGCTCCTCCGGGACAGGGCACTCCAATGAGCAGTTCTTC. Its translation is CASSSSGTGHSNEQFF.

This chain joins TRBV6-6 and TRBJ2-3; D not resolved. V shed 9 bases and J shed 4 bases, with 20 bases lying between them. The CDR3 runs to 15 residues. Germline V gives CDR1 MNHNY, CDR2 SVGAGI (reference sequence). The chain's CDR3 is CASQPTVAAADTQYF. In DNA, the CDR3 is TGTGCCAGTCAGCCTACGGTGGCAGCCGCAGATACGCAGTATTTT.

This clonotype has at least ten counts. The chain combines TRBV6-5 with TRBJ2-7; 14 bases map to TRBD2. Per the germline V gene, CDR1 is MNHEY and CDR2 is SVGAGI. Losses at the gene ends were 2 bases for V and 7 bases for J; bases not matched to a gene: 7. The CDR3 totals 16 residues. DNA of the CDR3: TGTGCCAGCAGTTACGGGACTAGCGGGGGTTTTAGGGAGCAGTACTTC. It encodes CASSYGTSGGFREQYF.

A remark on this clonotype: This may be a read error, as it is one base from a much larger clone. The chain joins TRBV10-3 to TRBJ1-1; a possible D gene is TRBD1 (6 bases). The germline V gene has CDR1 ENHRY and CDR2 SYGVKD. CDR3 length: 18 residues. CDR3 coding DNA: TGTGCCGTCAGATTCAACCGGGACACCGAGGGGATAAACACTGAAGCTTTCTTT. This gives the protein CAVRFNRDTEGINTEAFF.

This sequence joins TRBV29-1 and TRBJ1-3; D is possibly TRBD1 (5 bases). The CDR3 contains 13 residues. V lost 5 bases to trimming and J lost 4 bases, with 12 bases between them. CDR1 is SQVTM and CDR2 is ANQGSEA in the germline V gene. Written as DNA, the CDR3 is TGCAGCGTTTCGGGGGGACCAGGAAACACCATATATTTT. Translating it yields CSVSGGPGNTIYF. Full variable domain (outside the CDR3, taken from reference TRBV29-1 and TRBJ1-3): SAVISQKPSRDICQRGTSLTIQCQVDSQVTMMFWYRQQPGQSLTLIATANQGSEATYESGFVIDKFPISRPNLTFSTLTVSNMSPEDSSIYLCSVSGGPGNTIYFGEGSWLTVV.

This clonotype was detected many times. V and J are TRBV7-3 and TRBJ1-1; D is perhaps TRBD1 (5 bases). Germline CDR1 and CDR2: SGHTA and FQGTGA. The V and J ends lost 2 bases and 1 base respectively, with 5 bases between them. CDR3 length: 13 residues. CDR3 protein: CASSLQGNTEAFF. The CDR3 DNA follows: TGTGCCAGCAGCTTACAGGGGAACACTGAAGCTTTCTTT. The variable domain in full, completed from reference TRBV7-3 and TRBJ1-1, reads GAGVSQTPSNKVTEKGKYVELRCDPISGHTALYWYRQSLGQGPEFLIYFQGTGAADDSGLPNDRFFAVRPEGSVSTLKIQRTERGDSAVYLCASSLQGNTEAFFGQGTRLTVV.

This clonotype occurred a few times. The rearrangement joins TRBV7-9 to TRBJ2-2; D is unresolved. The CDR3 is 14 residues long. V dropped 6 bases and J dropped 1 base, with 9 bases sitting between them. Germline CDR1 SEHNR, CDR2 FQNEAQ (reference sequence). CDR3: CASSPLVNTGELFF. Here the CDR3 DNA reads TGTGCCAGCAGTCCACTGGTGAACACCGGGGAGCTGTTTTTT.

This clonotype has a handful of counts. The V call is TRBV10-3, the J call TRBJ1-4, with 8 bases lining up with TRBD1. V lost 3 bases to trimming and J lost 6 bases; unmatched junction nucleotides: 9. The germline V gene has CDR1 ENHRY and CDR2 SYGVKD. The CDR3 length is 16 residues. The CDR3 reads CAISETPGQADEKLFF. In DNA form, the CDR3 reads TGTGCCATCAGTGAAACACCGGGACAGGCCGATGAAAAACTGTTTTTT.

This clonotype occurred many times. The chain links TRBV27 to TRBJ2-1; TRBD1 matches at 8 bases. This CDR3 contains 13 residues. V lost 5 bases and J lost 6; bases outside the gene matches: 3. The germline gives CDR1 MNHEY, CDR2 SMNVEV (reference sequence). The CDR3, as DNA: TGTGCCAGCAGTCTCGGACAGGGCAATGAGCAGTTCTTC. It codes for CASSLGQGNEQFF.

This clonotype came up many times. V and J are TRBV7-2 and TRBJ1-4; D not resolved. Looked up from germline, CDR1 is SGHTA and CDR2 is FQGNSA. Deletions cut 3 bases from V and 0 bases from J, with 8 bases between. The CDR3 has 15 amino acids. The CDR3 spells CASSFHSATNEKLFF. The CDR3 DNA sequence: TGTGCCAGCAGCTTCCACAGTGCAACTAATGAAAAACTGTTTTTT.